The TCR beta chain described here comes from a study of cytomegalovirus exposure and HLA in healthy donors. Study-level information: Earlier, some 170 million T cells were analyzed, and some 120 million unique TCR beta sequences were found among them. Study findings and constraints: Some V segments, including TRBV6-2 and TRBV6-3, were excluded as indistinguishable. A prior analysis recorded that most TCR beta V segments were productive about 87% or about 30% of the time.

On this clone: Antigen: not known.

It was with 60 Vbeta and 13 Jbeta primers that the PCR ran. The repertoire was sequenced with immunoSEQ multiplex PCR; TCRdb's copy has only in-frame clones and lacks some. The sample has more than 200,000 clones, 55% to 75% seen once. V dropped 4 bases and J dropped 1; count of bases not matched to a gene: 16. The CDR3 sequence is 18 residues long. The chain recombines TRBV5-3 with TRBJ1-2; 7 bases map to TRBD1. TRBV5-3 is labeled an ORF, and its function is uncertain. The material sequenced was PBMCs. This receptor was obtained from a man aged 35-49 years in good health and CMV-seropositive. CDR3 amino acids: CARSPGGTALEYNYGYTF. The CDR3 coding sequence is TGTGCCAGAAGCCCGGGGGGGACAGCCCTGGAGTATAACTATGGCTACACCTTC.